The 2 T cell receptor beta chains given below trace back to one sample, sequenced in a study of blood T cell repertoires in COVID-19. Sequencing was performed with immunoSEQ multiplex PCR; in TCRdb, only in-frame clones are kept and a portion is missing. The sample has under 150,000 clones; 70% to 90% are singletons. The sample was peripheral blood. The receptors were gathered from a human donor in a cohort sampled during active COVID-19.

V and J are TRBV7-6 and TRBJ1-6, with TRBD1 matching over 7 bases. Losses at the gene ends were 5 bases for V and 9 bases for J; bases not matched to a gene: 13. The CDR3 spans 16 residues. Germline assignment: CDR1 SGHVS and CDR2 FNYEAQ. The CDR3 DNA reads TGTGCCAGCAGCCTCGGGCCAGGGGGTTACGGTTCACCCCTCCACTTT. Translated, it gives CASSLGPGGYGSPLHF.

This chain connects TRBV13 to TRBJ2-2; D is undetermined. This CDR3 is built from 12 residues. V gave up 4 bases and J gave up 4 bases, with 4 bases separating them. The germline V gene has CDR1 PRHDT and CDR2 FYEKMQ (reference sequence). CDR3 nucleotides: TGTGCCAGCAGCTACTCCACCGGGGAGCTGTTTTTT. The encoded protein is CASSYSTGELFF.